The source of this TCR beta chain is a study of blood T cell repertoires in COVID-19. Germline V gene sequence: CDR1 MNHEY, CDR2 SVGAGI. Between the trimmed V and J ends, which lost 6 bases and 0 bases, there was a span of 14 bases. The CDR3 sequence is 15 residues long. Repertoires were generated with immunoSEQ multiplex PCR, while TCRdb's copy carries only in-frame clones and drops some. The data hold fewer than 250,000 clones, with under 90% observed a single time. Sequencing used peripheral blood. The clonotype originates from a man in his fifties or sixties with acute or convalescent COVID-19. V gene TRBV6-5 combines with J gene TRBJ1-1, with D possibly being TRBD1 (6 bases). The CDR3 DNA reads TGTGCCAGCAGGCAACAGGGTGTCGTGAACACTGAAGCTTTCTTT. Its translation: CASRQQGVVNTEAFF.